This record covers a single TCR beta chain. The data are from a study of blood T cell repertoires in COVID-19. Study-level background: Both acute and convalescent COVID-19 samples were obtained from the United States, Italy and Spain. PBMCs, B-cell-depleted T cells, or T cells provided the cDNA or gDNA that made up the material.

Trimming left V 1 base short and J 4 bases short, with 10 bases between. The CDR3 has 15 amino acids. The germline CDR1 and CDR2 sequences are SEHNR and FQNEAQ (reference sequence). The authors' processing: The assay estimated nucleated cells by amplifying reference gene primers. Libraries were prepared by immunoSEQ multiplex PCR; TCRdb keeps only in-frame clonotypes and omits some of them. V, J and clone size derive from that table, while D and trimming were established from the DNA sequence. There are 150,000 to 200,000 clones in the sample; roughly 84% occur only once, and approximately 2.4% lies in the top ten.

The sample was peripheral blood. The clonotype was recovered from a human donor with acute or convalescent COVID-19. The donor label of this sample is uncertain. The rearrangement joins TRBV7-9 to TRBJ2-2; D not certain. This CDR3 reads CASSLETAGTGELFF. The CDR3 DNA reads as TGTGCCAGCAGCTTAGAAACAGCAGGCACCGGGGAGCTGTTTTTT.